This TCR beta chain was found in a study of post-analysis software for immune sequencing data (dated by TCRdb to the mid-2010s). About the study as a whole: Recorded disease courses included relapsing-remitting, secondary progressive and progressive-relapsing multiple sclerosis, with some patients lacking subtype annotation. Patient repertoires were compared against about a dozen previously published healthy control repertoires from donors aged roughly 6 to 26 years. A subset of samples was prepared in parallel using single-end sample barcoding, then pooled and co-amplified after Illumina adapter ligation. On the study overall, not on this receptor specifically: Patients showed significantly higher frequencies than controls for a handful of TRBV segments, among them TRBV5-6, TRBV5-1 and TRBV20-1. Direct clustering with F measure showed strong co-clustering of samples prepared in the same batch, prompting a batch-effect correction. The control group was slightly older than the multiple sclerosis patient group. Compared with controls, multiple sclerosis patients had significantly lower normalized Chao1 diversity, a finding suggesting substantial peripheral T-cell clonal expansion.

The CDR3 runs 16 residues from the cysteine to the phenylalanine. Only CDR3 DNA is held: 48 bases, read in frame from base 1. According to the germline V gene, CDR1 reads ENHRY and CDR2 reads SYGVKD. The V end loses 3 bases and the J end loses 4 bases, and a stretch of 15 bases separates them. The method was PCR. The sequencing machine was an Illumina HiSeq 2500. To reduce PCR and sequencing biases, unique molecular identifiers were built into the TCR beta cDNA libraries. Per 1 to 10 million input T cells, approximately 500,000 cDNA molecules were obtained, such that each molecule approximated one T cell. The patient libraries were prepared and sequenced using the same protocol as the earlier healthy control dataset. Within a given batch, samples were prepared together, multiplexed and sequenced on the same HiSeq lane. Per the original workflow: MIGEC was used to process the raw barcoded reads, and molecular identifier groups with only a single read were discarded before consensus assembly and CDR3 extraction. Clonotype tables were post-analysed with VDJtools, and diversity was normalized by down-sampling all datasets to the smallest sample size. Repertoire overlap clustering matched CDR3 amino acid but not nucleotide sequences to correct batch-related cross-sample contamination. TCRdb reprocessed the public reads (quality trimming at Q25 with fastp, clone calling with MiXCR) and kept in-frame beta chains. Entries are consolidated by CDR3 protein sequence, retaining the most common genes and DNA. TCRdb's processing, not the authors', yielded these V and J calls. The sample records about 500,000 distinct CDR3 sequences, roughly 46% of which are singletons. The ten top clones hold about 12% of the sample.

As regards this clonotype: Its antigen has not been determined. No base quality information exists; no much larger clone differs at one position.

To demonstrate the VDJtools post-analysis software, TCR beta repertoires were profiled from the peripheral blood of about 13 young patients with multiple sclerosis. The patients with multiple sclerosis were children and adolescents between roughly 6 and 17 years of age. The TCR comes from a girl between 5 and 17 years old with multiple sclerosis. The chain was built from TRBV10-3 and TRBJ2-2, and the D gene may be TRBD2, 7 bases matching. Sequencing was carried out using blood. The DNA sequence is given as TGTGCCATCAGTGATCGGACTAGAGGGGGCACCGGGGAGCTGTTTTTT. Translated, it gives CAISDRTRGGTGELFF.